The source of this T cell receptor beta chain is a study of control samples from healthy donors and cancer patients. Between the trimmed V and J ends, which lost 4 bases and 0 bases, there was a span of 7 bases. Germline-derived CDR1 and CDR2 are SGHNT and YYREEE (reference sequence). CDR3 length: 14 residues. Sequenced by immunoSEQ multiplex PCR; TCRdb stores in-frame clones only, minus some. In the table there are 13,000 or so clones, over 70% of which are singletons. The TCR originated in a male donor with melanoma. Source material: formalin-fixed, paraffin-embedded tissue. This sequence joins TRBV5-4 and TRBJ1-4; D is unresolved. The DNA for the CDR3 is TGTGCCAGCAGCCATCAGGCAACTAATGAAAAACTGTTTTTT. It codes for CASSHQATNEKLFF.